These 8 T cell receptor beta chains were all obtained from the same sample, sequenced in a study of blood T cell repertoires in COVID-19. Some clones are missing from TCRdb's copy, which holds only in-frame ones; the method was immunoSEQ multiplex PCR. Here the sample spans fewer than 400,000 clones, over 85% being singletons. The sequencing input was PBMCs or T cells enriched from blood (not recorded which). These receptor sequences come from a woman aged 30 to 39 who had recovered from COVID-19.

The genes are TRBV5-6 and TRBJ2-7, with 8 bases fitting TRBD1. The CDR3 has 14 residues. The germline gives CDR1 SGHDT, CDR2 YYEEEE. Trimming took 2 bases from V and 5 from J; bases not matched to a gene: 6. The CDR3 coding sequence is TGTGCCAGCAGCTTTATGGACAGGGTCCACGAGCAGTACTTC. It yields the protein CASSFMDRVHEQYF.

The rearrangement uses TRBV5-1 and TRBJ1-2; TRBD1 matches 9 bases. Germline values: CDR1 SGHRS, CDR2 YFSETQ. This CDR3 is built from 14 residues. Unmatched junction bases numbered 12, after V lost 4 bases and J lost 11 bases. As DNA, the CDR3 is TGCGCCAGCAGCGTTCAAACCGGGACAGGGTTTTACACCTTC. Encoded protein: CASSVQTGTGFYTF. Based on the CDR3 plus reference TRBV5-1 and TRBJ1-2, the full variable domain is KAGVTQTPRYLIKTRGQQVTLSCSPISGHRSVSWYQQTPGQGLQFLFEYFSETQRNKGNFPGRFSGRQFSNSRSEMNVSTLELGDSALYLCASSVQTGTGFYTFGSGTRLTVV.

The chain uses TRBV5-1 and TRBJ1-5; TRBD1 aligns across 7 bases. CDR1 is SGHRS, CDR2 YFSETQ, per germline. CDR3 length equals 13 residues. With 7 bases clipped from V and 8 bases from J, the junction kept 9 bases outside the gene matches. CDR3 residues: CASLTGKMEPQHF. The CDR3 bases are TGCGCCAGCCTGACAGGGAAGATGGAGCCCCAGCATTTT.

The chain joins TRBV25-1 to TRBJ1-6; the D is unclear. This CDR3 spans 12 amino acids. Trimming removed 2 bases from V and 7 bases from J, with 3 bases in between. Germline V gene sequence: CDR1 MGHDK, CDR2 SYGVNS. CDR3 DNA sequence: TGTGCCAGCAGTGAAGCGAATTCACCCCTCCACTTT. Residues: CASSEANSPLHF.

The chain recombines TRBV5-1 with TRBJ2-7, with 9 bases matching TRBD1. CDR1 and CDR2 from the germline V gene are SGHRS and YFSETQ. This CDR3 has 15 residues. The V and J ends lost 4 bases and 2 bases, in that order; junction bases with no gene match: 7. The CDR3 bases are TGCGCCAGCAGCCTGAAGACAGGGGGGACCTACGAGCAGTACTTC. This codes for CASSLKTGGTYEQYF.

This clone has only one observation. This rearrangement joins TRBV5-6 to TRBJ1-3, with D perhaps TRBD1 (6 bases). In germline, CDR1 is SGHDT, CDR2 YYEEEE. The CDR3 runs 16 residues. Trimming shortened V by 0 bases and J by 2 bases, and 12 bases separated the two germline ends. The CDR3 bases are TGTGCCAGCAGCTTGGTACAGGGAAGGCCTGGAAACACCATATATTTT. Amino acids: CASSLVQGRPGNTIYF.

The CDR3 region is CASSKPGQGLTGELFF. CDR3 nucleotides: TGCGCCAGCAGCAAACCGGGACAGGGACTTACCGGGGAGCTGTTTTTT. The rearrangement links TRBV5-1 to TRBJ2-2; TRBD1 matches 9 bases. Germline loops: CDR1 SGHRS, CDR2 YFSETQ. The CDR3 has 16 amino acids. With 4 bases clipped from V and 5 bases from J, the junction kept 9 bases outside the gene matches.

The chain carries TRBV18 and TRBJ2-7, with 8 bases fitting TRBD1. The CDR3 is 15 amino acids. V dropped 3 bases and J dropped 0; count of bases not matched to a gene: 4. Germline CDR1 KGHSH, CDR2 LQKENI. CDR3 protein: CASSPRTGLSYEQYF. The CDR3 DNA is TGTGCCAGCTCACCGCGGACAGGGCTCTCCTACGAGCAGTACTTC. The complete variable domain, with remaining parts taken from reference TRBV18 and TRBJ2-7, reads NAGVMQNPRHLVRRRGQEARLRCSPMKGHSHVYWYRQLPEEGLKFMVYLQKENIIDESGMPKERFSAEFPKEGPSILRIQQVVRGDSAAYFCASSPRTGLSYEQYFGPGTRLTVT.